These 8 T cell receptor beta chains share one sample of origin, sequenced in a study of cytomegalovirus exposure and HLA in healthy donors. In the PCR, 60 Vbeta and 13 Jbeta primers were used. Sequenced by immunoSEQ multiplex PCR; TCRdb stores in-frame clones only, minus some. The repertoire has hundreds of thousands of clones, about 87% of them found once; the top ten carry 2% to 3%. Material for sequencing was PBMCs. These receptors came from a woman younger than 30 in good health and CMV-seronegative.

The V call is TRBV18, the J call TRBJ1-1, with a possible D match to TRBD1 (5 bases). Per germline, CDR1 KGHSH and CDR2 LQKENI. Trimming stripped 3 bases from V and 3 bases from J, with 8 bases between. The CDR3 runs 13 residues. CDR3: CASSPDSYTEAFF. CDR3 coding DNA: TGTGCCAGCTCACCTGACAGTTACACTGAAGCTTTCTTT.

The V gene is TRBV19, the J gene TRBJ1-3, with a tentative D call TRBD1 (5 bases). CDR1 is LNHDA and CDR2 is SQIVND in the germline V gene (reference sequence). V lost 5 bases and J lost 0, with 17 bases in between. This CDR3 comprises 17 residues. The CDR3 DNA follows: TGTGCCAGTAGTCCCATACGGGGGGGAGTCTCTGGAAACACCATATATTTT. Protein: CASSPIRGGVSGNTIYF.

This chain uses TRBV5-1 with TRBJ1-3; 10 nucleotides match TRBD1. The CDR3 is 16 amino acids. Germline V gene data show CDR1 as SGHRS and CDR2 as YFSETQ. The junction had 8 bases not matched to a gene; V was cut back by 4 bases and J by 4 bases. CDR3 region: CASSPKTGGDGNTIYF. CDR3 DNA sequence: TGCGCCAGCAGCCCTAAGACAGGGGGCGACGGAAACACCATATATTTT.

V and J are TRBV6-1 and TRBJ1-1, with D tentatively TRBD1 (5 bases). CDR3 length: 14 amino acids. Looked up from germline, CDR1 is MNHNS and CDR2 is SASEGT. Trimming cost V 6 bases and J 11 bases, with 22 bases left between them. The CDR3 spells CASSPGGDYWGAFF. Here the CDR3 DNA reads TGTGCCAGCAGCCCCGGAGGGGATTACTGGGGGGCTTTCTTT.

This clone was seen a few times. V is TRBV9 and J is TRBJ2-5, with 7 nucleotides matching TRBD1. The ends lost 4 bases at V and 4 bases at J; junction bases unmatched: 13. This CDR3 contains 16 residues. Germline V lookup: CDR1 SGDLS, CDR2 YYNGEE. The CDR3, as DNA: TGTGCCAGCAGCTGGGACCCCAACACAGGGGCAGAGACCCAGTACTTC. Translating gives CASSWDPNTGAETQYF. Drawing the rest from reference TRBV9 and TRBJ2-5, the complete variable domain is DSGVTQTPKHLITATGQRVTLRCSPRSGDLSVYWYQQSLDQGLQFLIQYYNGEERAKGNILERFSAQQFPDLHSELNLSSLELGDSALYFCASSWDPNTGAETQYFGPGTRLLVL.

The chain recombines TRBV7-3 with TRBJ2-2; D is perhaps TRBD2 (6 bases). Germline V CDR1 and CDR2: SGHTA, FQGTGA. Trimming cost V 6 bases and J 7 bases, with 18 bases left between them. The CDR3 length is 15 residues. CDR3 in DNA: TGTGCCAGCAGTCCTATCCCGGAGGGTTACGGGGAGCTGTTTTTT. It translates to CASSPIPEGYGELFF.

The rearrangement links TRBV25-1 to TRBJ2-2; TRBD1 matches at 8 bases. V gave up 1 base and J gave up 10 bases; unmatched junction bases: 5. The CDR3 length is 14 residues. The germline gives CDR1 MGHDK, CDR2 SYGVNS. The chain's CDR3 is CASSESGQGEELFF. CDR3 DNA: TGTGCCAGCAGTGAATCTGGACAGGGCGAGGAGCTGTTTTTT.

The chain combines TRBV6-1 with TRBJ1-2; tentatively, D is TRBD1 (6 bases). The CDR3 contains 13 residues. Trimming stripped 7 bases from V and 6 bases from J, with 15 bases between. Germline assignment: CDR1 MNHNS and CDR2 SASEGT. DNA of the CDR3: TGTGCCAGCACCGGACAGATCGGCCATGGCTACACCTTC. The encoded protein is CASTGQIGHGYTF.